There are a few counts of the clone carrying this T cell receptor beta chain. Antigen specificity is unknown. Treatment given: roughly nine-day PBMC culture with coronavirus spike peptide pools or control peptides (ViraFEST assay). Unexposed donor CD4+ T cells predated the COVID-19 pandemic, collected 2011-2018. Negative selection enriched CD4+ T cells from cultures at around ten days. Sequenced with the Oncomine TCR Beta short-read assay was DNA taken from cultured CD4+ T cells. TCRdb ran MiXCR on the PCR reads and lists one entry per CDR3 protein. The profile shows approximately 5,700 distinct CDR3 sequences, 39% of them singletons. The sample belongs to a study of vaccination and CD4 T cells after COVID-19. The germline V gene encodes CDR1 ENHRY and CDR2 SYGVKD. The CDR3 runs to 14 residues. The trim removed 6 bases at V and 3 bases at J, leaving 3 bases unmatched. The study's findings and limits: Investigators enrolled relatively few convalescent patients and included no early post-infection timepoints.

The receptor was derived from a human donor in good health. Sequenced input: CD4+ T cells from blood, cultured in vitro. V usage is TRBV10-3 and J usage is TRBJ2-4; 9 bases are shared with TRBD1. CDR3 sequence: CAISQDRGKNIQYF. The CDR3 DNA reads as TGTGCCATCAGCCAGGACAGGGGCAAAAACATTCAGTACTTC.